Below, one T cell receptor beta chain is given with its context. Antigen: not known. The germline V gene has CDR1 SGHTA and CDR2 FQGNSA. The CDR3 consists of 12 residues. V lost 6 bases to trimming and J lost 10 bases, with 13 bases between them. The sample belongs to a study of cytomegalovirus exposure and HLA in healthy donors. The donors were part of the validation cohort, which consisted of more than 90 subjects and was separate from the first cohort of 666 subjects. Produced via immunoSEQ multiplex PCR; TCRdb's table is partial and in-frame only. The sample has 150,000 or so clones, about 91% seen once. Study-level results: According to the study, 150 to 200 TCR beta chains were cytomegalovirus-associated. Generally TCR sequences proved uncommon, though certain public TCRs appeared in numerous donors. It was reportedly the case that the classifier diagnosed cytomegalovirus status with high specificity and sensitivity.

The receptor's source is a woman between 18 and 29 years old in good health and CMV-seronegative. The chain recombines TRBV7-2 with TRBJ1-5; possibly TRBD1 for D (6 bases). Sequencing input: PBMCs. As DNA, the CDR3 is TGTGCCAGCAGTTTCCAGGGGAGACCCCAGCATTTT. It translates to CASSFQGRPQHF.